These 23 T cell receptor beta chains originate from one sample sequenced in a study of PD-1 blockade in classical Hodgkin lymphoma. The time point: newly diagnosed, previously untreated cHL patient sample. Investigators obtained CD8+ T cells from thawed PBMCs by magnetic negative selection. Clones were read by immunoSEQ multiplex PCR, and TCRdb kept only the in-frame ones, dropping some. The data show about 3,000 clones, with 80% seen just once and around 15% held by the top ten. The sample taken for sequencing was CD8+ T cells from blood. All receptors derive from a human donor with classical Hodgkin lymphoma.

This clone was observed a few times. The chain is built from TRBV14 and TRBJ2-2; no clear D. V dropped 2 bases and J dropped 8 bases, with 6 bases sitting between them. CDR1 and CDR2 (germline): SGHDN, FVKESK. The CDR3 is 12 residues long. This CDR3 reads CASSQWAGELFF. Here the CDR3 DNA reads TGTGCCAGCAGCCAATGGGCTGGGGAGCTGTTTTTT. Drawing the rest from reference TRBV14 and TRBJ2-2, the complete variable domain is EAGVTQFPSHSVIEKGQTVTLRCDPISGHDNLYWYRRVMGKEIKFLLHFVKESKQDESGMPNNRFLAERTGGTYSTLKVQPAELEDSGVYFCASSQWAGELFFGEGSRLTVL.

The rearrangement links TRBV27 to TRBJ2-1, with TRBD2 identical over 7 bases. The V segment lost 3 bases and the J segment 7 bases; nucleotides outside the gene matches: 6. This CDR3 comprises 14 residues. Germline-derived CDR1 and CDR2 are MNHEY and SMNVEV (reference sequence). The CDR3 DNA reads as TGTGCCAGCAGTTTGGCGGGAGTGGGAAATGAGCAGTTCTTC. Encoded protein: CASSLAGVGNEQFF.

This clone came up a few times. The rearrangement joins TRBV4-3 to TRBJ2-1; D is uncertain. Trimming took off 0 bases at V and 10 bases at J, with 13 bases between the two ends. There are 14 residues in the CDR3. Germline CDR1 is LGHNA and CDR2 is YSLEER. The CDR3 nucleotides read TGCGCCAGCAGCCAAGAGAGGTCAACGGCCGAGCAGTTCTTC. Protein sequence: CASSQERSTAEQFF.

This chain connects TRBV19 to TRBJ2-7; 11 positions agree with TRBD1. The CDR3 spans 14 residues. Germline assignment: CDR1 LNHDA and CDR2 SQIVND (reference sequence). The V segment lost 9 bases and the J segment 3 bases; nucleotides outside the gene matches: 7. The CDR3 coding sequence is TGTGCCAGCAGCCCGGGACAGGGGGTCTACGAGCAGTACTTC. It yields the protein CASSPGQGVYEQYF.

The rearrangement uses TRBV28 and TRBJ2-5; D is perhaps TRBD2 (5 bases). CDR1 is MDHEN, CDR2 SYDVKM, per germline. This CDR3 has 15 amino acids. V was clipped by 6 bases and J by 1 base, with 15 bases between them. In DNA, the CDR3 is TGTGCCAGCAGCCCCGGATCAGGACTCCAAGAGACCCAGTACTTC. Amino acids: CASSPGSGLQETQYF. Using reference TRBV28 and TRBJ2-5 for the parts outside the CDR3, the full variable domain is DVKVTQSSRYLVKRTGEKVFLECVQDMDHENMFWYRQDPGLGLRLIYFSYDVKMKEKGDIPEGYSVSREKKERFSLILESASTNQTSMYLCASSPGSGLQETQYFGPGTRLLVL.

Comments on this clone: This CDR3 is also generated by other DNA sequences in the sample. The chain employs TRBV7-2 and TRBJ1-2, with 7 bases fitting TRBD1. Germline V gene lookup returns CDR1 SGHTA and CDR2 FQGNSA. The junction had 8 bases not matched to a gene; V was cut back by 5 bases and J by 5 bases. This CDR3 has 14 amino acids. The CDR3 reads CASSPQGGPYGYTF. The CDR3 nucleotides are TGTGCCAGCAGCCCCCAGGGGGGACCTTATGGCTACACCTTC.

This clone was observed a few times. The V and J genes are TRBV4-3 and TRBJ2-7; 9 positions match TRBD1. CDR1 is LGHNA, CDR2 YSLEER, per germline. This CDR3 region has 17 residues. Trimming cost V 0 bases and J 3 bases; bases outside gene matches: 9. CDR3 DNA sequence: TGCGCCAGCAGCCAAGATGGTGTTGGACAGGGGTTCTACGAGCAGTACTTC. It encodes CASSQDGVGQGFYEQYF.

J is TRBJ2-5 and V is TRBV19, with a tentative D call TRBD1 (7 bases). Germline-derived CDR1 and CDR2 are LNHDA and SQIVND (reference sequence). This CDR3 has 18 residues. V lost 5 bases and J lost 5, with 27 bases in between. This CDR3 reads CASSPRGERVYDLETQYF. The CDR3 DNA sequence: TGTGCCAGTAGTCCCAGGGGGGAGAGGGTCTACGATCTGGAGACCCAGTACTTC.

The rearrangement uses TRBV7-9 and TRBJ1-4; tentatively, D is TRBD1 (5 bases). The CDR3 runs 16 residues. V shed 0 bases and J shed 7 bases, with 15 bases lying between them. From germline, CDR1 is SEHNR and CDR2 FQNEAQ (reference sequence). The CDR3 DNA follows: TGTGCCAGCAGCTTAGCGTGGGGCGGTGTACTTGAAAAACTGTTTTTT. Translation gives CASSLAWGGVLEKLFF.

The genes are TRBV4-3 and TRBJ2-7, with D perhaps matching TRBD2 (5 bases). The ends were cut back, 1 base at V and 3 bases at J, with 13 bases in the middle. CDR3 length: 15 residues. Germline CDR1 is LGHNA and CDR2 is YSLEER. The CDR3, as DNA: TGCGCCAGCAGCCAAGGTTCGGAGGCCTTCTACGAGCAGTACTTC. This encodes CASSQGSEAFYEQYF.

This clone was seen only once. The chain joins TRBV6-6 to TRBJ2-7; 10 nucleotides match TRBD1. V shed 5 bases and J 2 bases; nucleotides not matched to a gene: 3. CDR3 length: 14 residues. In germline, CDR1 is MNHNY, CDR2 SVGAGI (reference sequence). For the CDR3, the DNA is TGTGCCAGCAGTGGGACAGGGGAGGCCTACGAGCAGTACTTC. As protein: CASSGTGEAYEQYF.

The chain joins TRBV5-5 to TRBJ2-1; 8 bases are shared with TRBD2. V was pared by 2 bases and J by 7 bases, with 8 bases of the junction left unmatched. Germline loops: CDR1 SGHKS, CDR2 YYEKEE (reference sequence). CDR3 length equals 15 residues. CDR3 DNA sequence: TGTGCCAGCAGCTTAAGCGGGGGAGGCTGGAATGAGCAGTTCTTC. It specifies CASSLSGGGWNEQFF.

This rearrangement joins TRBV19 to TRBJ2-7; TRBD2 matches 7 bases. Per the germline V gene, CDR1 is LNHDA and CDR2 is SQIVND (reference sequence). With V trimmed by 5 bases and J by 0 bases, 1 base remained unmatched. This CDR3 is built from 13 residues. CDR3 amino acids: CASSVAGSYEQYF. The CDR3 bases are TGTGCCAGTAGTGTAGCGGGCTCCTACGAGCAGTACTTC.

This chain links TRBV7-9 with TRBJ2-1; D is uncertain. V lost 1 base to trimming and J lost 5 bases, with 12 bases between them. This CDR3 has 15 residues. Germline assignment: CDR1 SEHNR and CDR2 FQNEAQ (reference sequence). The CDR3 nucleotides are TGTGCCAGCAGCTTAGTGGCTAGTCCCCACAATGAGCAGTTCTTC. It translates to CASSLVASPHNEQFF.

The CDR3 region is CASSSAWGVSTDTQYF. The CDR3 DNA reads TGTGCCAGCAGCTCCGCCTGGGGGGTAAGCACAGATACGCAGTATTTT. The rearrangement uses TRBV28 and TRBJ2-3; weak D call: TRBD2 (6 bases). V lost 6 bases, J lost 0 bases, and 16 bases lay in between. The CDR3 is 16 amino acids. Germline-derived CDR1 and CDR2 are MDHEN and SYDVKM.

The chain combines TRBV11-2 with TRBJ2-5, with 7 bases aligning to TRBD1. V gave up 5 bases and J gave up 5 bases; unmatched junction bases: 8. Germline CDR1 reads SGHAT; CDR2 reads FQNNGV. The CDR3 totals 14 residues. CDR3 residues: CASSPDRAGETQYF. CDR3 sequence (DNA): TGTGCCAGCAGCCCCGACAGGGCCGGGGAGACCCAGTACTTC.

The chain couples TRBV10-1 to TRBJ2-3; 12 bases align to TRBD2. Germline CDR1 and CDR2: WNHNN and SYGVQD (reference sequence). The CDR3 is 16 residues long. V lost 2 bases to trimming and J lost 3 bases; unmatched junction nucleotides: 3. The CDR3 loop is CASSEGLAGSTDTQYF. CDR3 nucleotide sequence: TGCGCCAGCAGTGAGGGACTAGCGGGATCAACAGATACGCAGTATTTT.

The V gene is TRBV28, the J gene TRBJ2-1; the D call may be TRBD1 or TRBD2 (5 bases each). V was clipped by 6 bases and J by 0 bases, with 24 bases between them. Germline values: CDR1 MDHEN, CDR2 SYDVKM. This CDR3 contains 19 residues. The CDR3 loop reads CASSPLVRDGGDSYNEQFF. CDR3 sequence (DNA): TGTGCCAGCAGCCCCTTAGTTAGGGATGGGGGAGACTCCTACAATGAGCAGTTCTTC.

This clone was picked up a small number of times. The chain combines TRBV29-1 with TRBJ2-7, with D unclear. Germline V gives CDR1 SQVTM, CDR2 ANQGSEA. This CDR3 contains 14 residues. V was pared by 0 bases and J by 2 bases, with 11 bases between. The chain's CDR3 is CSVEEAGRTYEQYF. In nucleotides, the CDR3 is TGCAGCGTTGAAGAGGCTGGACGGACCTACGAGCAGTACTTC.

The chain has TRBV6-5 and TRBJ2-7; D gene uncertain. Germline V gives CDR1 MNHEY, CDR2 SVGAGI. This CDR3 region has 12 residues. The V end was cut by 7 bases, the J end by 0 bases, with 7 bases between. This CDR3 reads CASMDDSYEQYF. CDR3 sequence (DNA): TGTGCCAGCATGGACGACTCCTACGAGCAGTACTTC.

This clone turned up a few times. The chain uses TRBV4-1 and TRBJ2-7, with D perhaps TRBD2 (6 bases). CDR1 is MGHRA, CDR2 YSYEKL, per germline. The CDR3 sequence is 14 residues long. Between the trimmed V and J ends, which lost 1 base and 5 bases, there was a span of 12 bases. The CDR3 DNA follows: TGCGCCAGCAGCCAAGCCGGGAGAGTCGACGAGCAGTACTTC. Translated, it gives CASSQAGRVDEQYF.

In this sample, this clone turned up once. V usage is TRBV28 and J usage is TRBJ2-7; D is unclear. This CDR3 region has 12 residues. Per the germline V gene, CDR1 is MDHEN and CDR2 is SYDVKM. With 0 bases removed from V and 6 bases from J, the gap between germline ends came to 6 bases. The CDR3 DNA reads as TGTGCCAGCAGTTTATGGGCATCCGAGCAGTACTTC. It codes for CASSLWASEQYF.

This sequence joins TRBV4-3 and TRBJ2-7; the D gene is possibly TRBD2 (6 bases). The CDR3 consists of 17 residues. V shed 0 bases and J shed 1 base, with 16 bases lying between them. The V gene's germline CDR1 is LGHNA and CDR2 YSLEER. CDR3 amino acids: CASSQDGGIGKSYEQYF. Here the CDR3 DNA reads TGCGCCAGCAGCCAAGATGGCGGGATAGGTAAATCCTACGAGCAGTACTTC.